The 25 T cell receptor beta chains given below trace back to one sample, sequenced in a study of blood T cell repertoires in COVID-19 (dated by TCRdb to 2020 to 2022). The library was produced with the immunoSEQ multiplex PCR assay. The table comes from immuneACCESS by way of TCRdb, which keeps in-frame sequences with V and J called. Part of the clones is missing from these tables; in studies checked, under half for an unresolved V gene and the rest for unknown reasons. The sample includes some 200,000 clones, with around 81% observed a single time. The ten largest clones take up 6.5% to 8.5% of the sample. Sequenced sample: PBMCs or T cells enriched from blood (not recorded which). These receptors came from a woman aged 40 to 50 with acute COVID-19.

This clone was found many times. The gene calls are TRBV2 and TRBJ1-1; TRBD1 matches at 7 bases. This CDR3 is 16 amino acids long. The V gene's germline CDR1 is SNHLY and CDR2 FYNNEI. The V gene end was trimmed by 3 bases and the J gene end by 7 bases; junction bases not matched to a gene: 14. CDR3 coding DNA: TGTGCCAGCAGTGACGTACAGGGGTTAGGGCGGTATGAAGCTTTCTTT. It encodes CASSDVQGLGRYEAFF.

The DNA for the CDR3 is TGTGCCAGCAGCCGGACTAGGGTAGAGACCCAGTACTTC. This encodes CASSRTRVETQYF. The chain employs TRBV6-5 and TRBJ2-5, with TRBD2 matching over 7 bases. The germline CDR1 and CDR2 sequences are MNHEY and SVGAGI. This CDR3 region has 13 residues. The trim removed 6 bases at V and 4 bases at J, leaving 5 bases unmatched.

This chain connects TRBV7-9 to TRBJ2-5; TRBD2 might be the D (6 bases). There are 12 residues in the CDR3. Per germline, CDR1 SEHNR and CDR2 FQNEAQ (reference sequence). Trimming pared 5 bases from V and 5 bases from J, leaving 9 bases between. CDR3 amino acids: CASSGGAETQYF. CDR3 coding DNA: TGTGCCAGCAGCGGAGGGGCGGAGACCCAGTACTTC.

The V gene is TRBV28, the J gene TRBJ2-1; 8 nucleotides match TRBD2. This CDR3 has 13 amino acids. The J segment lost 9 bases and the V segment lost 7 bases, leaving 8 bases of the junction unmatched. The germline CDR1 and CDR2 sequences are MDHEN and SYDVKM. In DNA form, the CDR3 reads TGTGCCAGCAAAGAGCGGGAGACCGGTGAGCAGTTCTTC. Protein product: CASKERETGEQFF.

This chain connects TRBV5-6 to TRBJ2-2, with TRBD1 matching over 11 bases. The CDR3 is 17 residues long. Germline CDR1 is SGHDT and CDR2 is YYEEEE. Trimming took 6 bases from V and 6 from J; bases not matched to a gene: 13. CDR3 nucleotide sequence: TGTGCCAGCATACATTTCCGAGGGACAGGGGGGGCCGGGGAGCTGTTTTTT. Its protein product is CASIHFRGTGGAGELFF. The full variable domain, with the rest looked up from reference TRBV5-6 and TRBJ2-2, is DAGVTQSPTHLIKTRGQQVTLRCSPKSGHDTVSWYQQALGQGPQFIFQYYEEEERQRGNFPDRFSGHQFPNYSSELNVNALLLGDSALYLCASIHFRGTGGAGELFFGEGSRLTVL.

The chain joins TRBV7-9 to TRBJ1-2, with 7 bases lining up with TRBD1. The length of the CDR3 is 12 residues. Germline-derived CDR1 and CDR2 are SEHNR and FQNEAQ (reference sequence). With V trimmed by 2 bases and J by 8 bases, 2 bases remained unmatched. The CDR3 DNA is TGTGCCAGCAGCTTACAGGGGGAAGGCTACACCTTC. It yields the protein CASSLQGEGYTF.

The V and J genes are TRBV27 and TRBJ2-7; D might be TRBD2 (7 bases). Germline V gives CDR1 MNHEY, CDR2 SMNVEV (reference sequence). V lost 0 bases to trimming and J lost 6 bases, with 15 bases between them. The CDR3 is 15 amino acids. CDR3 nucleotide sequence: TGTGCCAGCAGTTTATCGAGGGGGGGGGAATTCGAGCAGTACTTC. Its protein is CASSLSRGGEFEQYF.

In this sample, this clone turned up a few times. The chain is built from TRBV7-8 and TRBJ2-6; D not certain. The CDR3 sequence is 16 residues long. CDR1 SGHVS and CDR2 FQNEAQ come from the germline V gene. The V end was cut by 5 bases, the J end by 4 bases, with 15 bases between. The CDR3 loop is CASSQYFRVGANVLTF. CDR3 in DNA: TGTGCCAGCAGCCAATATTTCCGGGTAGGGGCCAACGTCCTGACTTTC.

The CDR3 protein is CSVQRDRGLEKLFF. The CDR3 bases are TGCAGCGTTCAAAGGGACAGGGGGCTCGAAAAACTGTTTTTT. The chain uses TRBV29-1 and TRBJ1-4, with 12 positions matching TRBD1. CDR3 size: 14 residues. Germline CDR1 reads SQVTM; CDR2 reads ANQGSEA. The ends lost 5 bases at V and 8 bases at J; junction bases unmatched: 6.

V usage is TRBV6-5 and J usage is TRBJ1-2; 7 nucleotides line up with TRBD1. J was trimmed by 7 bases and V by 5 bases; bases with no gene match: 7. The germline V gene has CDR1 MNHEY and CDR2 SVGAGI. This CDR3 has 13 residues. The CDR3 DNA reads TGTGCCAGCAGTAACGACAGGGACGGTGGCTACACCTTC. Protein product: CASSNDRDGGYTF.

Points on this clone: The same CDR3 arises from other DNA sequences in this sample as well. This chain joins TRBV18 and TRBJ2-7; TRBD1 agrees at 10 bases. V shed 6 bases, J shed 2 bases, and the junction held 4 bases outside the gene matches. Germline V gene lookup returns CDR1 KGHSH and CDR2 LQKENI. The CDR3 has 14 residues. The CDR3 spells CASSPGQGPYEQYF. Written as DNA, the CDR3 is TGTGCCAGCTCGCCGGGACAGGGGCCCTACGAGCAGTACTTC.

The CDR3, as DNA: TGTGCCAGCACCCTAGTGGGGGGGGCTACCTACGAGCAGTACTTC. It encodes CASTLVGGATYEQYF. V gene TRBV7-2 combines with J gene TRBJ2-7; maybe TRBD2 (7 bases). Trimming took off 7 bases at V and 2 bases at J, with 18 bases between the two ends. This CDR3 is 15 amino acids long. The V gene's germline CDR1 is SGHTA and CDR2 FQGNSA.

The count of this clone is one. The CDR3 spells CSVESGIPNEQYF. The CDR3 DNA reads TGCAGCGTTGAATCCGGTATTCCCAACGAGCAGTACTTC. The rearrangement uses TRBV29-1 and TRBJ2-7; D is uncertain. The V gene lost 2 bases and the J gene lost 5 bases, with 13 bases spanning the gap. This CDR3 region has 13 residues. CDR1 SQVTM and CDR2 ANQGSEA come from the germline V gene.

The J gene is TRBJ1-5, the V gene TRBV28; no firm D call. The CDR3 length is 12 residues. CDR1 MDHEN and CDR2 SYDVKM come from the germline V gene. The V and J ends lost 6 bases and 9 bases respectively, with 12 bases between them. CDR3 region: CASSLILVPQHF. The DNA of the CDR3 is TGTGCCAGCAGCTTAATTTTAGTGCCCCAGCATTTT. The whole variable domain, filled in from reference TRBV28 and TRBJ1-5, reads DVKVTQSSRYLVKRTGEKVFLECVQDMDHENMFWYRQDPGLGLRLIYFSYDVKMKEKGDIPEGYSVSREKKERFSLILESASTNQTSMYLCASSLILVPQHFGDGTRLSIL.

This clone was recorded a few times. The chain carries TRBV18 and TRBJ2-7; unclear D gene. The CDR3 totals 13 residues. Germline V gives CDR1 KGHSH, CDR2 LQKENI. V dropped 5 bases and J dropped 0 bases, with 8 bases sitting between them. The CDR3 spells CASSYGSSYEQYF. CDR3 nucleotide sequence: TGTGCCAGCTCATACGGGTCCTCCTACGAGCAGTACTTC.

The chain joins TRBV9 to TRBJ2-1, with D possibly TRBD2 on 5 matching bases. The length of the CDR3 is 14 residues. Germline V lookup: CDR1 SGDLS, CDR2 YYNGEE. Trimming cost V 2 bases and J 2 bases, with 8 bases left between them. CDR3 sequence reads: CASSVSAAYNEQFF. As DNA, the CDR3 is TGTGCCAGCAGCGTTAGCGCTGCCTACAATGAGCAGTTCTTC.

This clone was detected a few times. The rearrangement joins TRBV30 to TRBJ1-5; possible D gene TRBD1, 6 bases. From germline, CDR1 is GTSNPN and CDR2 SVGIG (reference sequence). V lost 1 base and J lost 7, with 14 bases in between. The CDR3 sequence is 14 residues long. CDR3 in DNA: TGTGCCTGGAGTGGGGCAGGGGCGAGGCAGCCCCAGCATTTT. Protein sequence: CAWSGAGARQPQHF.

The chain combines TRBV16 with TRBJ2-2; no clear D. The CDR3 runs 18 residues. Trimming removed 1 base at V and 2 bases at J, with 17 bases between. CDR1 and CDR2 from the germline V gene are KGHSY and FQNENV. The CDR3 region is CASSQFLLGSDNTGELFF. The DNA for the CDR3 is TGTGCCAGCAGCCAATTTCTTCTTGGCTCCGATAACACCGGGGAGCTGTTTTTT.

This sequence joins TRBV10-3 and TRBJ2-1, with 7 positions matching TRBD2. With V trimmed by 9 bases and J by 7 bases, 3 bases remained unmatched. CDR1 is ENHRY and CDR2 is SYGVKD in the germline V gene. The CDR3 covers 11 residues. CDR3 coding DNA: TGTGCCATGGGGGGGGGTAATGAGCAGTTCTTC. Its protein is CAMGGGNEQFF.

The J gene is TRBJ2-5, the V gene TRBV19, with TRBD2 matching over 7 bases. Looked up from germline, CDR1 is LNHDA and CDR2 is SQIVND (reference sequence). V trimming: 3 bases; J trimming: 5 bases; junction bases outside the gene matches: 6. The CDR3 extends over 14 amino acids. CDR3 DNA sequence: TGTGCCAGTAGTATTGGAGTCGGGAGGGAGACCCAGTACTTC. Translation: CASSIGVGRETQYF.

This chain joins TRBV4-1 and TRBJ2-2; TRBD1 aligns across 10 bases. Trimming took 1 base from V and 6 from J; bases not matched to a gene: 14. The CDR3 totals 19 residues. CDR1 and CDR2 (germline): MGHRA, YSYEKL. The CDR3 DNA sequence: TGCGCCAGCAGCCAAGTCGCGACAGGGGGCTTCATTCGGTCCGGGGAGCTGTTTTTT. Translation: CASSQVATGGFIRSGELFF.

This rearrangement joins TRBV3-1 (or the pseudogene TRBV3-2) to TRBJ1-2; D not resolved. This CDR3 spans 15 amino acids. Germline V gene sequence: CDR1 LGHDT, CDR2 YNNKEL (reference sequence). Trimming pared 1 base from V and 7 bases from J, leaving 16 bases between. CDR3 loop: CASSQGIDSRSGYTF. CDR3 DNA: TGTGCCAGCAGCCAAGGAATCGACTCACGCAGTGGCTACACCTTC.

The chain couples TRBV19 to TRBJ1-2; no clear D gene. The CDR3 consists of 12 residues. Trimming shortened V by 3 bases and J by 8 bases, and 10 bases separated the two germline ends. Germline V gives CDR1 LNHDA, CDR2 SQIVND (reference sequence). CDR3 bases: TGTGCCAGTAGTATGCCCCCCGGGGGCTACACCTTC. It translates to CASSMPPGGYTF.

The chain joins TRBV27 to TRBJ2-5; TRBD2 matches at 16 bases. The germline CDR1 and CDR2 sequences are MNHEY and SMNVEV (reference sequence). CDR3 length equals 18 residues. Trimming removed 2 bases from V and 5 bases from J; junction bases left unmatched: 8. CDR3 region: CASSLAPGLAGGQETQYF. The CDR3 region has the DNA TGTGCCAGCAGTTTAGCTCCGGGACTAGCGGGGGGGCAGGAGACCCAGTACTTC.

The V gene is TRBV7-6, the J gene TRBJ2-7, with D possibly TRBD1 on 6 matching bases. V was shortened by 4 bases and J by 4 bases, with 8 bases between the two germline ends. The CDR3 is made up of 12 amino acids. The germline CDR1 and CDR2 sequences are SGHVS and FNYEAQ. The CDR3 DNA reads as TGTGCCAGCAGCTCCGACAGGTACGAGCAGTACTTC. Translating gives CASSSDRYEQYF.